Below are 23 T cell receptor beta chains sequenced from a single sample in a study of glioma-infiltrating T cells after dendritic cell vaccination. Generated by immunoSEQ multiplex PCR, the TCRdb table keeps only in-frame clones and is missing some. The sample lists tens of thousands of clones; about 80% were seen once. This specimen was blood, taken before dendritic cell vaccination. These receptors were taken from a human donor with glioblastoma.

DNA for the CDR3: TGTGCCAGCAGCTTATTAGAGAGCTCCTATAATTCACCCCTCCACTTT. It is translated as CASSLLESSYNSPLHF. The V and J genes are TRBV7-8 and TRBJ1-6; D not certain. Germline V gives CDR1 SGHVS, CDR2 FQNEAQ. V was pared by 2 bases and J by 0 bases, with 8 bases between. The CDR3 contains 16 residues.

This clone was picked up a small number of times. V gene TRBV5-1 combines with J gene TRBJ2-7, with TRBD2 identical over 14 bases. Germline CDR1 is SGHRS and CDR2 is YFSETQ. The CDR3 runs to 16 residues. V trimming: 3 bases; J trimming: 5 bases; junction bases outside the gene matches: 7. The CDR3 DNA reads TGCGCCAGCAGCTACGGGACTAGCGGGAGAAGCAACGAGCAGTACGTC. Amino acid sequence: CASSYGTSGRSNEQYV.

CDR3 loop: CASSLVGNSGSNEQFF. In DNA, the CDR3 is TGTGCCAGCAGCTTAGTTGGGAATAGCGGGAGCAATGAGCAGTTCTTC. The V call is TRBV11-2, the J call TRBJ2-1; TRBD2 aligns across 9 bases. The CDR3 consists of 16 residues. Germline lookup yields CDR1 SGHAT and CDR2 FQNNGV. Trimming removed 1 base from V and 6 bases from J; junction bases left unmatched: 7.

CDR3 DNA sequence: TGCGCCAGCAGTGAGTCGCACCCAGGGGAGGGCGAAAAACTGTTTTTT. Its protein product is CASSESHPGEGEKLFF. This sequence joins TRBV10-2 and TRBJ1-4; perhaps TRBD1 as D (6 bases). The CDR3 length is 16 residues. Trimming pared 0 bases from V and 8 bases from J, leaving 16 bases between. In germline, CDR1 is WSHSY, CDR2 SAAADI.

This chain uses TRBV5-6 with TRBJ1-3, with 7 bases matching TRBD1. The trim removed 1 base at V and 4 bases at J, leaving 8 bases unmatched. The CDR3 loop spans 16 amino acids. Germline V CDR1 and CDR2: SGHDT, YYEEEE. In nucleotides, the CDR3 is TGTGCCAGCAGCTTGAATCCAGGGGGAACAGGAAACACCATATATTTT. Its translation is CASSLNPGGTGNTIYF. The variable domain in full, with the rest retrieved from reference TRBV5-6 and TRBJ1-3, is DAGVTQSPTHLIKTRGQQVTLRCSPKSGHDTVSWYQQALGQGPQFIFQYYEEEERQRGNFPDRFSGHQFPNYSSELNVNALLLGDSALYLCASSLNPGGTGNTIYFGEGSWLTVV.

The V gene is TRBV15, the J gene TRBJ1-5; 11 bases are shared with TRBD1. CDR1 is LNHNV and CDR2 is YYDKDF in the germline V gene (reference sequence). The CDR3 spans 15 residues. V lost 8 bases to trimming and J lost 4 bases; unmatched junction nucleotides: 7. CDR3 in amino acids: CATQSGQGGNQPQHF. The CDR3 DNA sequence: TGTGCCACCCAATCGGGACAGGGGGGGAATCAGCCCCAGCATTTT.

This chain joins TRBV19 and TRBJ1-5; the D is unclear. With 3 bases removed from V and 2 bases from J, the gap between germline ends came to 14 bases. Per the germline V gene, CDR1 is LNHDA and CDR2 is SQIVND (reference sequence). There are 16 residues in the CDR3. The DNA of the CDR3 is TGTGCCAGTAGTATGAGGGCGGGATTCGGCAATCAGCCCCAGCATTTT. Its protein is CASSMRAGFGNQPQHF.

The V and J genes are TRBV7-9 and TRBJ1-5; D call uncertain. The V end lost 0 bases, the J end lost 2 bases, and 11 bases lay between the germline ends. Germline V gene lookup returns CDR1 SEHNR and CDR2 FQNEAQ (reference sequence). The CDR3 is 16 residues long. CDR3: CASSLATSVGNQPQHF. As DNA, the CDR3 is TGTGCCAGCAGCTTAGCAACTTCGGTTGGCAATCAGCCCCAGCATTTT.

The CDR3 DNA is TGTGCCAGCAGCTTAGATAGGCGGAATTCCGAGACCCAGTACTTC. Encoded protein: CASSLDRRNSETQYF. V gene TRBV11-2 combines with J gene TRBJ2-5; D call uncertain. The ends were cut back, 0 bases at V and 5 bases at J, with 13 bases in the middle. Germline V lookup: CDR1 SGHAT, CDR2 FQNNGV. The CDR3 is 15 amino acids.

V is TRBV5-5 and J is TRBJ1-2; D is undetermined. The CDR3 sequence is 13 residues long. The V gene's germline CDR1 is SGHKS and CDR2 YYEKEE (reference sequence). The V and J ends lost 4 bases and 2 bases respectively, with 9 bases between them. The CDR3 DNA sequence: TGTGCCAGCAGCCGGCGAGGGAACTATGGCTACACCTTC. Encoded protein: CASSRRGNYGYTF.

The DNA for the CDR3 is TGTGCCAGCAGCCTCGAAGAACAGGGGTTATACAATGAGCAGTTCTTC. Protein sequence: CASSLEEQGLYNEQFF. J is TRBJ2-1 and V is TRBV21-1; the DNA was not compared with TRBD1, the D call given in the table. TRBV21-1 is a pseudogene segment. The CDR3 is 16 amino acids.

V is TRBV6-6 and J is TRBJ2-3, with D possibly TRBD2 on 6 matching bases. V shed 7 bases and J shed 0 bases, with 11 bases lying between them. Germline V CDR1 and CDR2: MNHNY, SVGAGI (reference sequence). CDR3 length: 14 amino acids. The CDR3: CASNPGLSTDTQYF. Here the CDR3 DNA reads TGTGCCAGCAACCCGGGACTTAGCACAGATACGCAGTATTTT.

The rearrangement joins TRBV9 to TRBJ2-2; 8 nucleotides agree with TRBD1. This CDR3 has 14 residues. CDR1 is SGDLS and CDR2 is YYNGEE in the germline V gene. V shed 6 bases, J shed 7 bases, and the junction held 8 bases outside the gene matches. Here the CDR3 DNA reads TGTGCCAGCAACGACGACAGGGGCGGCGGGGAGCTGTTTTTT. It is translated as CASNDDRGGGELFF.

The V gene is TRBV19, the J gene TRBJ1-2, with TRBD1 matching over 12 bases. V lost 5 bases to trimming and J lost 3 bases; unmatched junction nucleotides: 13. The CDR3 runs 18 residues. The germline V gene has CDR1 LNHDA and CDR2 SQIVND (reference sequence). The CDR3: CASSPAEGQGAFYYGYTF. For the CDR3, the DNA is TGTGCCAGTAGTCCCGCTGAGGGACAGGGGGCATTTTACTATGGCTACACCTTC.

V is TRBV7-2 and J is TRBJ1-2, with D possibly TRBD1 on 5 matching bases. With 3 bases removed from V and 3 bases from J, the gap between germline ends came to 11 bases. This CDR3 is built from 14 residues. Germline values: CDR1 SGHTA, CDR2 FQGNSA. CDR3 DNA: TGTGCCAGCAGCTTCAACCAGGGCGACTATGGCTACACCTTC. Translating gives CASSFNQGDYGYTF.

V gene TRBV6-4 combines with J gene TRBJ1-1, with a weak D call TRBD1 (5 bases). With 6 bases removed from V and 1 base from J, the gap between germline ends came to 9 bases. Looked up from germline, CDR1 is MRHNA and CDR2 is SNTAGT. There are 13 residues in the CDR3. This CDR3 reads CASRRTGNTEAFF. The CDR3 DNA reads TGTGCCAGCAGGAGAACAGGGAACACTGAAGCTTTCTTT.

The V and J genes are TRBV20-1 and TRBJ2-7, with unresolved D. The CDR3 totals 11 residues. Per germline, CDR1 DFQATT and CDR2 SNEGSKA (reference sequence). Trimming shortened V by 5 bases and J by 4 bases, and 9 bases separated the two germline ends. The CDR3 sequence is CSASKQYEQYF. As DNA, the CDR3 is TGCAGTGCTTCGAAACAATACGAGCAGTACTTC.

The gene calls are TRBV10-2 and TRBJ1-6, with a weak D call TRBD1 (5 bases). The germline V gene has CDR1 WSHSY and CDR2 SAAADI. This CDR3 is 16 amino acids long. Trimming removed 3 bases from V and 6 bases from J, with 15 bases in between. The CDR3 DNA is TGCGCCAGCAGTGACGTCTTGGGCAGGGCTAATTCACCCCTCCACTTT. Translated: CASSDVLGRANSPLHF.

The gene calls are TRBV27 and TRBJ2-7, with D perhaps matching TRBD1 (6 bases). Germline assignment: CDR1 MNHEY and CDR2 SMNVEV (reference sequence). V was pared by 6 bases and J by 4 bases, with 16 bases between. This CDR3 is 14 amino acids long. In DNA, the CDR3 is TGTGCCAGCAGGGAAAGGGACACCCTATACGAGCAGTACTTC. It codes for CASRERDTLYEQYF.

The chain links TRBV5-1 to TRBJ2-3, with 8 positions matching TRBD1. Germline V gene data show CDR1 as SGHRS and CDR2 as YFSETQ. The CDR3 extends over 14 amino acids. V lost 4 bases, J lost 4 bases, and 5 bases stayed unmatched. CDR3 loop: CASSPDREADTQYF. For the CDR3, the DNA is TGCGCCAGCAGCCCGGACAGGGAGGCAGATACGCAGTATTTT.

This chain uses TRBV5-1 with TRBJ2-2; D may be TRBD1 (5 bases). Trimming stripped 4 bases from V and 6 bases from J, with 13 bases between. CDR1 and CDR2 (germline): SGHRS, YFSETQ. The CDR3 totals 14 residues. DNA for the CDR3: TGCGCCAGCAGCGGGGCCCCGGCGGCCGGGGAGCTGTTTTTT. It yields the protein CASSGAPAAGELFF.

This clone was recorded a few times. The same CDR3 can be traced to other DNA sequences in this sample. For the CDR3, the DNA is TGTGCCAGCAGCTTGGGAGGGAGGAATGAAAAACTGTTTTTT. This sequence encodes CASSLGGRNEKLFF. The chain carries TRBV5-4 and TRBJ1-4; D is unclear. Trimming shortened V by 0 bases and J by 5 bases, and 8 bases separated the two germline ends. In germline, CDR1 is SGHNT, CDR2 YYREEE (reference sequence). This CDR3 has 14 amino acids.

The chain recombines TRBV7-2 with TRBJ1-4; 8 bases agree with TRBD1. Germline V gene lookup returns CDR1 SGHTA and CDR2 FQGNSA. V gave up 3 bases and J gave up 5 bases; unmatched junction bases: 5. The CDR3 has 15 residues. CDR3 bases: TGTGCCAGCAGCTTCCGACAGGGGCCAAATGAAAAACTGTTTTTT. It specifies CASSFRQGPNEKLFF.